The entry that follows covers one T cell receptor beta chain sequence. Its antigen is not identified. Individual cDNA molecules carried attached unique molecular identifiers. Each CDR3 protein is one row after TCRdb ran MiXCR on the 5' RACE reads. The sample lists about 39,000 distinct CDR3 sequences, around 7% occurring once. The sample belongs to a study of early T cells in non-severe SARS-CoV-2 infection. Background on the study: The input, bulk RNA from unsorted whole blood, was sequenced, and chains were unpaired.

The germline gives CDR1 SGHRS, CDR2 YFSETQ. The CDR3 loop spans 16 amino acids. The junction had 10 bases not matched to a gene; V was cut back by 3 bases and J by 4 bases. Study-level findings and limits: VDJdb matching, biased toward anti-spike CD8 responses, missed private and CD4 specificities.

The source is an adult who was a healthcare worker with PCR-confirmed SARS-CoV-2 infection or an uninfected control (not recorded which). Sequencing was done on a sample of whole blood. The chain has TRBV5-1 and TRBJ1-3; 7 nucleotides match TRBD1. The CDR3 DNA is TGCGCCAGCAGCTCCGCTCGACAGGGCTCCGGAAACACCATATATTTT. It encodes CASSSARQGSGNTIYF.